This note documents a single T cell receptor (beta chain) sequence. This sample is part of a study of CD8 T cells in Susac syndrome. TCR beta was sequenced from blood CD8+ and CD4+ T cells. An amount of RNA that ranged from roughly 0.45 to 1 ug was reverse transcribed with random hexamers. One entry per CDR3 protein results from TCRdb running MiXCR on the immunoSEQ multiplex PCR reads. This sample yields 100,000 to 150,000 distinct CDR3 sequences, of which just under 95% are seen a single time; less than 0.25% belongs to the top ten. The CDR3 runs to 13 residues. V dropped 1 base and J dropped 5; count of bases not matched to a gene: 5. Looked up from germline, CDR1 is GTSNPN and CDR2 is SVGIG (reference sequence).

The receptor was isolated from a human donor with Susac syndrome. Material for sequencing was CD8+ T cells from PBMCs. The chain recombines TRBV30 with TRBJ2-7; 7 positions match TRBD1. The CDR3 loop is CAWSGDRADEQYF. CDR3 coding DNA: TGTGCCTGGAGTGGTGACAGGGCGGACGAGCAGTACTTC.